These T cell receptor beta chains were read from a single sample in a study of T cell changes during pregnancy in multiple sclerosis. Some clones are missing from TCRdb's copy, which holds only in-frame ones; the method was immunoSEQ multiplex PCR. The table shows 100,000 to 110,000 clones, with around 93% occurring only once. The sample in question was peripheral blood, obtained after pregnancy. The receptors derive from a female donor with multiple sclerosis, enrolled in a pregnancy study. The CDR3 runs from the conserved cysteine through the conserved F or W. Fields, in order: CDR3 DNA, CDR3 protein, clone size, D gene, V gene, J gene. A D gene is named only where the DNA matches it firmly. Size is omitted from some rows. Given values are once, few, many or a class for expanded clones.

CDR3 DNA: TGTGCCAGCAGTTTCACAAAAGCGGGGGGTGCCTACGAGCAGTACTTC
CDR3 protein: CASSFTKAGGAYEQYF
clone size: .
D gene: TRBD2
V gene: TRBV27
J gene: TRBJ2-7

CDR3 DNA: TGTGCCAGCAGCTCGGGACAGGGGGCGTTGACACTCTATGGCTACACCTTC
CDR3 protein: CASSSGQGALTLYGYTF
clone size: .
D gene: TRBD1
V gene: TRBV7-9
J gene: TRBJ1-2

CDR3 DNA: TGTGCCAGTAGGTCTCAGGGTTTGGATGCTTTCTTT
CDR3 protein: CASRSQGLDAFF
clone size: .
D gene: .
V gene: TRBV2
J gene: TRBJ1-1

CDR3 DNA: TGTGCCAGCAGCTTAGGAGACAGGAGCTATGGCTACACCTTC
CDR3 protein: CASSLGDRSYGYTF
clone size: once
D gene: .
V gene: TRBV11-3
J gene: TRBJ1-2

CDR3 DNA: TGTGCCAGCAGCTTTAGCGGACACATGAACACTGAAGCTTTCTTT
CDR3 protein: CASSFSGHMNTEAFF
clone size: .
D gene: .
V gene: TRBV7-9
J gene: TRBJ1-1

CDR3 DNA: TGTGCCAGCAGTTTAATCCAGGGGGACTTTGGGGAGACCCAGTACTTC
CDR3 protein: CASSLIQGDFGETQYF
clone size: .
D gene: .
V gene: TRBV28
J gene: TRBJ2-5

CDR3 DNA: TGTGCCAGCAGCTTAGGTATAGGGGCCGCTGAAGCTTTCTTT
CDR3 protein: CASSLGIGAAEAFF
clone size: .
D gene: .
V gene: TRBV7-2
J gene: TRBJ1-1

CDR3 DNA: TGTGCCAGCAGCTTACCCACGGGACGGGGGATAAATGAGCAGTTCTTC
CDR3 protein: CASSLPTGRGINEQFF
clone size: .
D gene: .
V gene: TRBV7-9
J gene: TRBJ2-1

CDR3 DNA: TGTGCCAGCAGCTTAGAACAGGGAAGAATTGGATCACCCCTCCACTTT
CDR3 protein: CASSLEQGRIGSPLHF
clone size: few
D gene: .
V gene: TRBV11-1
J gene: TRBJ1-6

CDR3 DNA: TGTGCCAGTAGTCACCCGAGTGGGGGCGCGTTCTACGAGCAGTACTTC
CDR3 protein: CASSHPSGGAFYEQYF
clone size: .
D gene: .
V gene: TRBV19
J gene: TRBJ2-7

CDR3 DNA: TGTGCCAGCAGCTTAGGTCCCCGGACTAGCGCAGATACGCAGTATTTT
CDR3 protein: CASSLGPRTSADTQYF
clone size: .
D gene: TRBD2
V gene: TRBV11-3
J gene: TRBJ2-3

CDR3 DNA: TGTGCCAGCATTAAAGACAGGGTAAACCAGCCCCAGCATTTT
CDR3 protein: CASIKDRVNQPQHF
clone size: .
D gene: TRBD1
V gene: TRBV6-1
J gene: TRBJ1-5

CDR3 DNA: TGTGCCAGCAGCCCCAGGGGACAGGTGAACACCGGGGAGCTGTTTTTT
CDR3 protein: CASSPRGQVNTGELFF
clone size: .
D gene: TRBD1
V gene: TRBV9
J gene: TRBJ2-2

CDR3 DNA: TGTGCCAGCAGCGGGACAGTCCAAGAGACCCAGTACTTC
CDR3 protein: CASSGTVQETQYF
clone size: .
D gene: TRBD1
V gene: TRBV7-7
J gene: TRBJ2-5

CDR3 DNA: TGCGCCAGCAGCTACGAGAGGACAGCGGATTATGGCTACACCTTC
CDR3 protein: CASSYERTADYGYTF
clone size: .
D gene: .
V gene: TRBV4-3
J gene: TRBJ1-2

CDR3 DNA: TGTGCCAGCAGTTTATCTACGCCGACAGGGGGCCCTGGAAACACCATATATTTT
CDR3 protein: CASSLSTPTGGPGNTIYF
clone size: .
D gene: TRBD1
V gene: TRBV27
J gene: TRBJ1-3